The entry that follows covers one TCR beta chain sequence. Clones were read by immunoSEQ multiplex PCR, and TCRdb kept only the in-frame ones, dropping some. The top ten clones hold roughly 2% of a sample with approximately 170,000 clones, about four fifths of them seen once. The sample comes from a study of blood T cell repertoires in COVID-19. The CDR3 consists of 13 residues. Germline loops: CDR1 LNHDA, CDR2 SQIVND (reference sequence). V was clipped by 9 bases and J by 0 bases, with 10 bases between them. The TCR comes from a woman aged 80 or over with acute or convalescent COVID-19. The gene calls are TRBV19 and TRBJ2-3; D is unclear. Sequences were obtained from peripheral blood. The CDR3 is CASQSTSTDTQYF. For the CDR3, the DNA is TGTGCCAGCCAGTCGACTAGCACAGATACGCAGTATTTT.